This T cell receptor (beta chain) appears in the sequencing data of a study of blood T cell repertoires in COVID-19. Study overall: Specimens from acute and convalescent COVID-19 originated in the United States, Italy and Spain.

As originally analysed: The assay estimated nucleated cells by amplifying reference gene primers. Clones were read by immunoSEQ multiplex PCR, and TCRdb kept only the in-frame ones, dropping some. The V and J calls and clone size were taken over from that table, and D and trimming were inferred from the DNA. The profile shows some 260,000 clones, 82% of them singletons. The V and J ends lost 5 bases and 7 bases respectively, with 14 bases between them. Per germline, CDR1 MNHEY and CDR2 SMNVEV (reference sequence). This CDR3 is built from 13 residues. The source of this sequence is a woman over 75 with active or convalescent COVID-19. The chain couples TRBV27 to TRBJ1-2; D perhaps matches TRBD1 (5 bases). The sequencing input was peripheral blood. DNA of the CDR3: TGTGCCAGCAGTAGTTCCTGGGGGGTTGGCTACACCTTC. This gives the protein CASSSSWGVGYTF.